One and the same sample provided the 17 T cell receptor beta chains below, sequenced in a study of OX40 agonist ivuxolimab in advanced cancers. Only in-frame clones appear in the TCRdb table, and some are missing; sequencing was by immunoSEQ multiplex PCR. The sample has 25,000 to 35,000 clones; about 85% are singletons. Sequenced here: CD4+ or CD8+ T cells sorted from blood, sampled in a trial of the OX40 agonist ivuxolimab. Source of these receptors: an adult with an advanced solid tumor such as melanoma, head and neck, liver or kidney cancer.

The V call is TRBV11-3, the J call TRBJ2-3; the match to TRBD2 covers 8 bases. The germline V gene has CDR1 SGHNT and CDR2 YENEEA. CDR3 length: 15 amino acids. Unmatched junction bases numbered 2, after V lost 1 base and J lost 2 bases. Written as DNA, the CDR3 is TGTGCCAGCAGCTTAGCGGGAGGGGACACAGATACGCAGTATTTT. Translating it yields CASSLAGGDTDTQYF.

In DNA, the CDR3 is TGCAGCCTGGGTTCGTCTAGCGGGAGAGGATCCTACAATGAGCAGTTCTTC. Encoded protein: CSLGSSSGRGSYNEQFF. The chain carries TRBV29-1 and TRBJ2-1, with TRBD2 matching over 10 bases. Germline V CDR1 and CDR2: SQVTM, ANQGSEA. CDR3 length: 17 amino acids. Trimming removed 8 bases from V and 1 base from J; junction bases left unmatched: 14.

The rearrangement links TRBV2 to TRBJ2-7; D call uncertain. V was clipped by 8 bases and J by 2 bases, with 10 bases between them. CDR3 length equals 12 residues. Germline CDR1 SNHLY, CDR2 FYNNEI. CDR3 residues: CASLGRTYEQYF. The CDR3 DNA reads TGTGCCAGCCTTGGACGGACCTACGAGCAGTACTTC.

This chain links TRBV9 with TRBJ2-1, with D possibly matching TRBD1 (6 bases). Trimming took 0 bases from V and 4 from J, leaving 11 bases between them. Germline CDR1 is SGDLS and CDR2 is YYNGEE. This CDR3 has 15 amino acids. CDR3 loop: CASSVAGAQYNEQFF. The CDR3 region has the DNA TGTGCCAGCAGCGTAGCAGGGGCCCAATACAATGAGCAGTTCTTC.

This clone has just a few counts. The chain joins TRBV6-5 to TRBJ2-7; D may be TRBD2 (6 bases). Deletions cut 6 bases from V and 4 bases from J, with 19 bases between. This CDR3 is built from 15 residues. Germline V gives CDR1 MNHEY, CDR2 SVGAGI. The CDR3 DNA reads as TGTGCCAGCAGCCCGGAGGGGCAGAAGTTATACGAGCAGTACTTC. This translates into CASSPEGQKLYEQYF.

This chain uses TRBV18 with TRBJ2-3; 13 positions agree with TRBD2. Germline CDR1 is KGHSH and CDR2 is LQKENI. V was clipped by 3 bases and J by 1 base; unmatched bases: 10. The CDR3 consists of 19 residues. Here the CDR3 reads CASSPGLAGVDGGTDTQYF. The DNA of the CDR3 is TGTGCCAGCTCACCCGGACTAGCGGGAGTGGATGGCGGCACAGATACGCAGTATTTT.

The chain combines TRBV28 with TRBJ2-3, with D unclear. Trimming removed 5 bases from V and 6 bases from J, with 6 bases in between. Germline V lookup: CDR1 MDHEN, CDR2 SYDVKM. This CDR3 contains 11 residues. For the CDR3, the DNA is TGTGCCAGCAGTCGTCGGGATACGCAGTATTTT. Protein: CASSRRDTQYF.

The rearrangement uses TRBV13 and TRBJ1-6, with no clear D. This CDR3 is 12 amino acids long. Germline loops: CDR1 PRHDT, CDR2 FYEKMQ (reference sequence). Between the trimmed V and J ends, which lost 3 bases and 9 bases, there was a span of 6 bases. DNA of the CDR3: TGTGCCAGCAGCTTCCCGGGTTCACCCCTCCACTTT. Protein: CASSFPGSPLHF.

The chain uses TRBV28 and TRBJ2-7; D may be TRBD1 or TRBD2 (5 bases each). This CDR3 region has 12 residues. CDR1 is MDHEN and CDR2 is SYDVKM in the germline V gene. Trimming left V 11 bases short and J 6 bases short, with 17 bases between. The CDR3 reads CAHGTSGSEQYF. The CDR3 nucleotides read TGTGCCCACGGGACCTCCGGCAGCGAGCAGTACTTC.

The V call is TRBV4-1, the J call TRBJ2-1; 11 bases match TRBD2. This CDR3 is 19 amino acids long. The germline CDR1 and CDR2 sequences are MGHRA and YSYEKL. V shed 4 bases, J shed 5 bases, and the junction held 16 bases outside the gene matches. The CDR3 loop reads CASSPARVLAGGGDNEQFF. In DNA, the CDR3 is TGCGCCAGCAGCCCAGCCCGGGTGCTAGCGGGAGGAGGCGACAATGAGCAGTTCTTC.

The V and J genes are TRBV2 and TRBJ2-2; 8 nucleotides agree with TRBD1. The CDR3 has 15 residues. Germline assignment: CDR1 SNHLY and CDR2 FYNNEI. V was pared by 6 bases and J by 7 bases, with 10 bases of the junction left unmatched. CDR3 nucleotide sequence: TGTGCCAGCAGCCCGGGACAGGAGTTGATCGGGGAGCTGTTTTTT. Its protein is CASSPGQELIGELFF.

CDR3 region: CASSEYMGGYTF. CDR3 in DNA: TGTGCCAGCAGTGAATATATGGGTGGCTACACCTTC. The chain joins TRBV25-1 to TRBJ1-2; no definite D call. Trimming stripped 0 bases from V and 7 bases from J, with 6 bases between. This CDR3 is built from 12 residues. Germline loops: CDR1 MGHDK, CDR2 SYGVNS.

The genes are TRBV6-1 and TRBJ1-1, with D unresolved. V was pared by 1 base and J by 2 bases, with 11 bases between. CDR3 length: 15 residues. Germline CDR1 is MNHNS and CDR2 is SASEGT. CDR3 sequence reads: CASSEGARINTEAFF. CDR3 bases: TGTGCCAGCAGTGAAGGTGCCAGAATCAACACTGAAGCTTTCTTT.

This chain connects TRBV2 to TRBJ2-7, with D possibly being TRBD1 or TRBD2 (5 bases each). The germline V gene has CDR1 SNHLY and CDR2 FYNNEI. Trimming removed 3 bases at V and 5 bases at J, with 11 bases between. This CDR3 spans 13 amino acids. Here the CDR3 reads CASSEAGSHEQYF. CDR3 DNA: TGTGCCAGCAGTGAGGCAGGGAGCCACGAGCAGTACTTC.

The V gene is TRBV30, the J gene TRBJ2-1; D remains unclear. Trimming left V 4 bases short and J 0 bases short, with 13 bases between. The CDR3 covers 15 residues. From germline, CDR1 is GTSNPN and CDR2 SVGIG (reference sequence). The chain's CDR3 is CAWNSGGSSYNEQFF. Written as DNA, the CDR3 is TGTGCCTGGAATTCGGGCGGTTCCTCCTACAATGAGCAGTTCTTC.

As concerns this clone: Because it lacks the conserved phenylalanine or tryptophan at the end, this CDR3 is likely a read error. The chain has TRBV7-9 and TRBJ1-1; no firm D call. Trimming cost V 2 bases and J 6 bases, with 19 bases left between them. The V gene's germline CDR1 is SEHNR and CDR2 FQNEAQ (reference sequence). The length of the CDR3 is 16 residues. The CDR3 protein is CASSLIPGEPYPEAFV. DNA of the CDR3: TGTGCCAGCAGCTTAATTCCGGGTGAGCCCTACCCTGAAGCTTTCGTT.

The genes are TRBV19 and TRBJ2-1, with 10 nucleotides matching TRBD2. CDR1 and CDR2 (germline): LNHDA, SQIVND (reference sequence). The CDR3 length is 13 residues. J lost 4 bases, V lost 9 bases, and 3 bases had no gene match. The CDR3 region has the DNA TGTGCCAGCAGGACTAGCGGTTACAATGAGCAGTTCTTC. Translating gives CASRTSGYNEQFF.